This TCR beta chain was found in a study of Tregs in tolerant kidney transplant recipients. The nonmyeloablative bone marrow transplants came from related graft donors, with transient mixed chimerism. This table comes from immunoSEQ multiplex PCR, and its TCRdb copy is limited to in-frame clones, with some not included. The data show about 81,000 clones, around 90% seen once. From germline, CDR1 is SEHNR and CDR2 FQNEAQ (reference sequence). Losses at the gene ends were 6 bases for V and 8 bases for J; bases not matched to a gene: 6. The CDR3 extends over 14 amino acids. This clonotype was sampled from a human patient who received a combined kidney and bone marrow transplant. Some T cells may be supplied by the graft donor. The sequencing used CD4+ T cells from blood (PBMCs), collected 24 months after the transplant. The V gene is TRBV7-9, the J gene TRBJ2-7; 14 bases are a match to TRBD2. The CDR3 DNA reads TGTGCCAGCAGTTGGGGACTAGCGGGAGCAAAGCAGTACTTC. It codes for CASSWGLAGAKQYF.